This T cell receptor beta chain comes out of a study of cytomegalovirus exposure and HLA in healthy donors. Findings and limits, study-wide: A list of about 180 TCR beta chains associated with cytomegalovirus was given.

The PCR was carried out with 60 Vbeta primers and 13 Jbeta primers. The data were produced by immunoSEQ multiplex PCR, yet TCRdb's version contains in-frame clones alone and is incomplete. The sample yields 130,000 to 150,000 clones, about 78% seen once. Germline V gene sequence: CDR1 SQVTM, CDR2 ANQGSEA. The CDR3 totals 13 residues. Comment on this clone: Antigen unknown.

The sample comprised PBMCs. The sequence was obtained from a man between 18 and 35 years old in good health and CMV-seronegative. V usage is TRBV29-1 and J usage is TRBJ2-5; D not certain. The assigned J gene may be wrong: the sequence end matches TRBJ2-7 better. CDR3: CSVAYRLENEQYF. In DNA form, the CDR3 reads TGCAGCGTTGCTTATAGACTGGAGAACGAGCAGTACTTC.